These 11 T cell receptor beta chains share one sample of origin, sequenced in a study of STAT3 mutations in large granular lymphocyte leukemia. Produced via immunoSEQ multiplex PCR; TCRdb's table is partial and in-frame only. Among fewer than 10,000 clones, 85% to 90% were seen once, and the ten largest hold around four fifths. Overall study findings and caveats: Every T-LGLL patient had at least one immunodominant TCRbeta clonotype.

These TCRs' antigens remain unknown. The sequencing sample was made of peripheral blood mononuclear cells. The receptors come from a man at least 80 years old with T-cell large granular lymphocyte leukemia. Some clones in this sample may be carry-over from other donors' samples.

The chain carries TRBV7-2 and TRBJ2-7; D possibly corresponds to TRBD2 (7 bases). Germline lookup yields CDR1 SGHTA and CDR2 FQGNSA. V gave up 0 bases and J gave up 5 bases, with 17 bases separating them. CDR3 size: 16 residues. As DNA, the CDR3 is TGTGCCAGCAGCTTAGCGTGGGTGGGGGGGCGGCACGAGCAGTACTTC. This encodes CASSLAWVGGRHEQYF.

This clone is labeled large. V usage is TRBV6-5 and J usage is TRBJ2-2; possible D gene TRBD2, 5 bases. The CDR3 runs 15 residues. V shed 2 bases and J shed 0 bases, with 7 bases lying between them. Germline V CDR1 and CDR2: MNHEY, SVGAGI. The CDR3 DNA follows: TGTGCCAGCAGTTACCGGGGTCCGAACACCGGGGAGCTGTTTTTT. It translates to CASSYRGPNTGELFF.

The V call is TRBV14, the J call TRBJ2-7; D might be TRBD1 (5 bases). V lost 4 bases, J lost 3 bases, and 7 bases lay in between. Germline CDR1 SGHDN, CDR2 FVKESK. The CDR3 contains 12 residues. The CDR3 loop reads CASSLDSYEQYF. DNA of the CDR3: TGTGCCAGCAGCCTTGACAGCTACGAGCAGTACTTC.

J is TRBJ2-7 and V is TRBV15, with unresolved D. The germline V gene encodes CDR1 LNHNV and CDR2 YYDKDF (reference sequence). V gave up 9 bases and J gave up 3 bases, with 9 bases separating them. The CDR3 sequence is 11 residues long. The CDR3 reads CATSQDYEQYF. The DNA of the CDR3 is TGTGCCACAAGTCAGGACTACGAGCAGTACTTC.

The DNA of the CDR3 is TGTGCCAGCAGCGTAGGGACTGCTGAAGCTTTCTTT. Translating it yields CASSVGTAEAFF. The V and J genes are TRBV9 and TRBJ1-1; D is uncertain. Trimming shortened V by 0 bases and J by 6 bases, and 6 bases separated the two germline ends. This CDR3 contains 12 residues. Germline V gene data show CDR1 as SGDLS and CDR2 as YYNGEE.

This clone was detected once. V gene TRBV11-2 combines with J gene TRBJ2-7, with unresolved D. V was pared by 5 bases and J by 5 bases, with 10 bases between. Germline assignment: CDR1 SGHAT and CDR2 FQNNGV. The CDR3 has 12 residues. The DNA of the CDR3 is TGTGCCAGCAGCCCAATAAGAGACGAGCAGTACTTC. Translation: CASSPIRDEQYF.

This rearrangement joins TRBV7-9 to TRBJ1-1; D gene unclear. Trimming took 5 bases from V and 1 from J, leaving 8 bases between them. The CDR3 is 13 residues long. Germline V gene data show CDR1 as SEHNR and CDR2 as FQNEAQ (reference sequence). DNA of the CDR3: TGTGCCAGCAGCAGGGTATGGAACACTGAAGCTTTCTTT. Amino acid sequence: CASSRVWNTEAFF.

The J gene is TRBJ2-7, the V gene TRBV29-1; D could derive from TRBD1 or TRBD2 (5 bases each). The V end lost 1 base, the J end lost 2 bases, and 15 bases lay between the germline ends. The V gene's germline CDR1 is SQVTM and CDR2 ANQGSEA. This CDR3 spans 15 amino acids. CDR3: CSVEGHRDGPYEQYF. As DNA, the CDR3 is TGCAGCGTTGAAGGTCACCGGGACGGACCCTACGAGCAGTACTTC.

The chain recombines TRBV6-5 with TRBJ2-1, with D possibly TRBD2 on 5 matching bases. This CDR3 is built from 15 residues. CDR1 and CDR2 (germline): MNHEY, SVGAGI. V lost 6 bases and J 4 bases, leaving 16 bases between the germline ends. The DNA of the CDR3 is TGTGCCAGCAGGCCAACGGGGTTAGGATACAATGAGCAGTTCTTC. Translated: CASRPTGLGYNEQFF.

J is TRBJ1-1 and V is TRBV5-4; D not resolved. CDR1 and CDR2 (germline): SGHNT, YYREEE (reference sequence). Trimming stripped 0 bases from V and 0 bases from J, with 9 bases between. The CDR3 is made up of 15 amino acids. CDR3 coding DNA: TGTGCCAGCAGCTTGGCGGCAGGATTGAACACTGAAGCTTTCTTT. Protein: CASSLAAGLNTEAFF.

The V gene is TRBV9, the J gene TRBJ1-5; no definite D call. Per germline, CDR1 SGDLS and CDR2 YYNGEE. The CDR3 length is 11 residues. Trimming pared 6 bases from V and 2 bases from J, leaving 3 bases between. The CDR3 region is CASNGNQPQHF. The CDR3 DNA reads TGTGCCAGCAATGGCAATCAGCCCCAGCATTTT.